This record covers a single T cell receptor (beta chain). One junction end does not reproduce the germline sequence, and a read error may be involved. The CDR3 sequence is 13 residues long. The germline CDR1 and CDR2 sequences are WNHNN and SYGVQD (reference sequence). The iRepertoire nested amplicon-rescue multiplex PCR amplified TCR alpha and beta CDR3s from RNA. TCRdb passed the multiplex PCR reads through MiXCR, listing each CDR3 protein once. Of 150,000 to 200,000 distinct CDR3 sequences in the sample, about 40% were seen once. This specimen belongs to a study of glioma-infiltrating T cells. The rearrangement links TRBV10-1 to TRBJ2-1, with 11 bases identical to TRBD2. This TCR derives from a human donor with low-grade glioma or glioblastoma, undergoing nonglioma brain surgery, or in good health (not recorded which). The sequenced material came from glioma tissue, nonneoplastic brain tissue, or PBMCs (not recorded which). DNA of the CDR3: TGTGCCAGCAGCCCGGGACTAGCGGATGAGCAGTTCTTC. Translation gives CASSPGLADEQFF.